This T cell receptor beta chain derives from a study of blood T cell repertoires in COVID-19. Study-level information: The United States, Italy and Spain provided the acute and convalescent COVID-19 samples.

In the authors' methods: For nucleated cells, counts were estimated from reference gene primer amplification. Sequencing was performed with immunoSEQ multiplex PCR; in TCRdb, only in-frame clones are kept and a portion is missing. The V and J calls and clone size were taken over from that table, and D and trimming were inferred from the DNA. This table has some 46,000 clones, about 87% appearing once. This TCR derives from a human donor in a cohort sampled during active COVID-19. The sample comprised peripheral blood.

In nucleotides, the CDR3 is TGCGCCAGCAGCTTTGGGGAACGGGAGCGGAGAGATACGCAGTATTTT. It yields the protein CASSFGERERRDTQYF. J is TRBJ2-3 and V is TRBV5-1, with TRBD2 as a possible D gene (6 bases). The CDR3 extends over 16 amino acids. Per germline, CDR1 SGHRS and CDR2 YFSETQ. V was shortened by 2 bases and J by 5 bases, with 18 bases between the two germline ends.